This TCR beta chain stems from a study of blood T cell repertoires in COVID-19. Generated by immunoSEQ multiplex PCR, the TCRdb table keeps only in-frame clones and is missing some. Among tens of thousands of clones listed, 82% were seen once. This clone was counted a single time. Patients of the Seattle cohort, enrolled during active infection, were followed longitudinally. The CDR3 extends over 15 amino acids. Germline CDR1 reads SEHNR; CDR2 reads FQNEAQ (reference sequence). The junction had 8 bases not matched to a gene; V was cut back by 5 bases and J by 7 bases. This sequence was found in a man older than 75 with COVID-19, enrolled during active disease. Sequencing input: peripheral blood. This chain connects TRBV7-9 to TRBJ1-6; 7 positions agree with TRBD1. CDR3 amino acids: CASSTGDRENSPLHF. The CDR3 DNA is TGTGCCAGCAGCACAGGAGACAGGGAAAATTCACCCCTCCACTTT.